Presented here are 7 T cell receptor beta chains from one specimen sequenced in a study of cytomegalovirus exposure and HLA in healthy donors. PCR used 60 Vbeta primers and 13 Jbeta primers. Profiling relied on immunoSEQ multiplex PCR, and the TCRdb table lists in-frame clones only, not all of them. The profile shows over 65,000 clones, more than 70% of them singletons. The sample comprised PBMCs. Every receptor here comes from a middle-aged man in good health and CMV-seronegative.

The sample holds a few counts of this clone. This chain uses TRBV29-1 with TRBJ1-5; D is uncertain. The CDR3 sequence is 13 residues long. Germline loops: CDR1 SQVTM, CDR2 ANQGSEA. V lost 5 bases to trimming and J lost 6 bases, with 14 bases between them. The CDR3 protein is CSVLAQAGQPQHF. CDR3 nucleotides: TGCAGCGTTTTAGCGCAGGCGGGTCAGCCCCAGCATTTT.

Ten or more counts support this clone. The same CDR3 arises from other DNA sequences in this sample as well. The V gene is TRBV6-5, the J gene TRBJ1-1; D gene ambiguous. V lost 0 bases, J lost 7 bases, and 6 bases lay in between. This CDR3 contains 12 residues. CDR1 and CDR2 from the germline V gene are MNHEY and SVGAGI. The CDR3 loop is CASSYSTGEAFF. In DNA form, the CDR3 reads TGTGCCAGCAGTTACTCGACGGGTGAAGCTTTCTTT.

This clone was counted only a few times. The V gene is TRBV6-1, the J gene TRBJ1-2; D not resolved. This CDR3 has 13 residues. Germline V gene data show CDR1 as MNHNS and CDR2 as SASEGT. Trimming took 7 bases from V and 6 from J, leaving 15 bases between them. CDR3 nucleotide sequence: TGTGCCAGCAATGGAATGACTGCGAATGGCTACACCTTC. Residues: CASNGMTANGYTF.

The V and J genes are TRBV7-6 and TRBJ2-7; 8 bases align to TRBD2. This CDR3 contains 17 residues. The V gene end was trimmed by 5 bases and the J gene end by 5 bases; junction bases not matched to a gene: 17. CDR1 is SGHVS, CDR2 FNYEAQ, per germline. The CDR3, as DNA: TGTGCCAGCAGCGCCTATAGCGGGGCGACGGCGGGGAACGAGCAGTACTTC. Residues: CASSAYSGATAGNEQYF.

This clone appeared once. V is TRBV6-4 and J is TRBJ2-3; 7 bases line up with TRBD2. The CDR3 has 14 amino acids. CDR1 and CDR2 from the germline V gene are MRHNA and SNTAGT. V shed 2 bases, J shed 4 bases, and the junction held 3 bases outside the gene matches. CDR3 region: CASSDGGGPDTQYF. DNA of the CDR3: TGTGCCAGCAGTGACGGCGGGGGTCCAGATACGCAGTATTTT.

This clone was counted a few times. The chain recombines TRBV19 with TRBJ2-1; D is possibly TRBD2 (6 bases). Per germline, CDR1 LNHDA and CDR2 SQIVND (reference sequence). Trimming removed 5 bases at V and 12 bases at J, with 11 bases between. This CDR3 spans 11 amino acids. CDR3 residues: CASSSGTAQFF. The DNA of the CDR3 is TGTGCCAGTAGTTCCGGGACTGCGCAGTTCTTC.

This clone was detected only once. The chain recombines TRBV5-1 with TRBJ2-7; 7 nucleotides line up with TRBD1. The germline gives CDR1 SGHRS, CDR2 YFSETQ. Unmatched junction bases numbered 10, after V lost 4 bases and J lost 3 bases. The CDR3 extends over 15 amino acids. CDR3 in amino acids: CASSPGDRDDYEQYF. CDR3 sequence (DNA): TGCGCCAGCAGCCCCGGTGACAGGGACGACTACGAGCAGTACTTC.